This note documents a single T cell receptor beta chain sequence. The data belong to a study of graft-versus-host responses after intestinal transplantation. Profiled with immunoSEQ multiplex PCR; TCRdb holds only in-frame clones, not every one. The repertoire includes tens of thousands of clones, around 90% of them detected once, and under 2% sits in the top ten. Germline V gives CDR1 SGHAT, CDR2 FQNNGV. The CDR3 runs 15 residues. V was shortened by 1 base and J by 5 bases, with 11 bases between the two germline ends. The authors processed graft tissue to release intraepithelial and lamina propria lymphocytes.

Sequencing used ileum tissue, obtained about 350 days after transplant. V usage is TRBV11-2 and J usage is TRBJ2-2; the D gene is possibly TRBD2 (6 bases). This sequence was found in a human patient who received an intestinal transplant, so some T cells may come from the graft donor. The CDR3 protein is CASSLGVGGTGELFF. As DNA, the CDR3 is TGTGCCAGCAGCTTAGGGGTCGGGGGTACCGGGGAGCTGTTTTTT.